The clone carrying this T cell receptor beta chain was picked up one time. This sample is part of a study of blood T cell repertoires in COVID-19. For the study at large: Collection of acute and convalescent COVID-19 samples took place in the United States, Italy and Spain.

Assay: immunoSEQ multiplex PCR; the TCRdb copy retains only in-frame clones and omits some. In the table there are 310,000 or so clones, about 91% of which are singletons. Sample: PBMCs or T cells enriched from blood (not recorded which). The sequence came from a woman aged 18-30 years who had recovered from COVID-19.

The CDR3 here is CASSKQVGAVAGGSEQYF. As DNA, the CDR3 is TGTGCCAGCAGTAAACAAGTAGGAGCAGTAGCGGGAGGGTCTGAGCAGTACTTC. The chain carries TRBV28 and TRBJ2-7, with TRBD2 identical over 11 bases. This CDR3 has 18 amino acids. Trimming took 5 bases from V and 7 from J; bases not matched to a gene: 19. Germline values: CDR1 MDHEN, CDR2 SYDVKM.